This TCR beta chain derives from a study of blood T cell repertoires in COVID-19. Study-level information: The samples span acute and convalescent COVID-19 from the United States, Italy and Spain. T cells, B-cell-depleted T cells, or PBMCs provided the cDNA or gDNA that served as material.

In the source study's methods: The assay estimated nucleated cells by amplifying reference gene primers. Repertoires were generated with immunoSEQ multiplex PCR, while TCRdb's copy carries only in-frame clones and drops some. V and J calls and clone size follow that table, whereas D and trimming were derived from the DNA. This sample carries over 70,000 clones, about 91% of them seen once, and the ten largest clones take approximately 2.2%. V lost 4 bases to trimming and J lost 5 bases; unmatched junction nucleotides: 5. CDR3 length: 13 amino acids. Germline V lookup: CDR1 SGHNT, CDR2 YYREEE (reference sequence).

The sequence was collected from a human donor with active COVID-19. The donor label of this sample is uncertain. The sample taken for sequencing was peripheral blood. The chain joins TRBV5-4 to TRBJ2-5; 7 nucleotides match TRBD2. This CDR3 reads CASSLTSRETQYF. CDR3 sequence (DNA): TGTGCCAGCAGCCTGACTAGCCGGGAGACCCAGTACTTC. The variable domain in full, with the rest retrieved from reference TRBV5-4 and TRBJ2-5, is ETGVTQSPTHLIKTRGQQVTLRCSSQSGHNTVSWYQQALGQGPQFIFQYYREEENGRGNFPPRFSGLQFPNYSSELNVNALELDDSALYLCASSLTSRETQYFGPGTRLLVL.